This note documents a single T cell receptor beta chain sequence. Primers: 60 Vbeta forward and 13 Jbeta reverse. The repertoire was sequenced with immunoSEQ multiplex PCR; TCRdb's copy has only in-frame clones and lacks some. The sample lists about 160,000 clones, approximately 80% occurring once. The germline gives CDR1 LNHDA, CDR2 SQIVND (reference sequence). V was clipped by 7 bases and J by 6 bases; unmatched bases: 6. The CDR3 totals 13 residues. The sample comes from a study of cytomegalovirus exposure and HLA in healthy donors. This clonotype was obtained from a man younger than 30 in good health and CMV-seropositive. The sequenced sample consisted of PBMCs. The rearrangement uses TRBV19 and TRBJ1-2; 9 bases are a match to TRBD1. CDR3 sequence: CASTQDRGHGYTF. The CDR3 nucleotides read TGTGCCAGTACCCAGGACAGGGGTCATGGCTACACCTTC.